Each of the 2 T cell receptor beta chains below was sequenced from the same sample in a study of cytomegalovirus exposure and HLA in healthy donors. PCR used 60 Vbeta primers and 13 Jbeta primers. Sequencing was performed with immunoSEQ multiplex PCR; in TCRdb, only in-frame clones are kept and a portion is missing. The data contain some 99,000 clones, 77% of them seen just once; the ten biggest clones take up 7.5% to 9%. Material for sequencing was PBMCs. These receptor sequences come from a female donor in good health and CMV-seronegative.

This clone came up once. The chain links TRBV5-6 to TRBJ1-2; D uncertain. The germline V gene encodes CDR1 SGHDT and CDR2 YYEEEE. This CDR3 contains 15 residues. The germline V and J ends were trimmed by 2 bases and 6 bases, with 17 bases remaining between them. The CDR3 loop reads CASSLGSGRSNGYTF. In DNA, the CDR3 is TGTGCCAGCAGCTTAGGCAGCGGTCGATCCAATGGCTACACCTTC. The entire variable domain, with the rest obtained from reference TRBV5-6 and TRBJ1-2, is as follows: DAGVTQSPTHLIKTRGQQVTLRCSPKSGHDTVSWYQQALGQGPQFIFQYYEEEERQRGNFPDRFSGHQFPNYSSELNVNALLLGDSALYLCASSLGSGRSNGYTFGSGTRLTVV.

The CDR3 DNA reads TGTGCCAGTAGTATGCCGCGGGGGAGCAATCAGCCCCAGCATTTT. This encodes CASSMPRGSNQPQHF. This chain connects TRBV19 to TRBJ1-5; weak D call: TRBD1 (5 bases). The germline V and J ends were trimmed by 3 bases and 1 base, with 10 bases remaining between them. Germline CDR1 reads LNHDA; CDR2 reads SQIVND (reference sequence). This CDR3 has 15 amino acids.